This TCR beta chain was found in a study of Ad26.COV2.S vaccination and SARS-CoV-2 variants (dated by TCRdb to the early 2020s). Regarding the study in general: Vaccine-arm donors came from COV1001, a multicentre, randomized, double-blind, placebo-controlled phase I-IIa trial of Ad26.COV2.S in healthy adults. Dosing of Ad26.COV2.S was intramuscular, at either 5x10^10 or 1x10^11 viral particles, delivered as one shot or as two shots spaced 56 days apart. TCRbeta repertoire sequencing served as the tool for gauging how specific and how broad the SARS-CoV-2-reactive T cell receptors were following Ad26.COV2.S vaccination. A total of 32 samples were included in the TCR-sequenced set, comprising 19 Ad26.COV2.S vaccine recipients, 5 placebo recipients and 8 SARS-CoV-2 convalescent individuals. Trial participants were randomized into five groups of five: low-dose or high-dose Ad26.COV2.S given once or twice, or placebo on both occasions. Investigators remained blinded to trial group allocation during experiments and outcome assessment.

The immunoSEQ Assay was the method used to sequence TCRbeta CDR3 regions. After extraction, genomic DNA underwent amplification by bias-controlled multiplex PCR, followed by high-throughput sequencing. The paper's processing steps were these. Collapsing and filtering of sequences were performed to quantify the absolute abundance of each unique TCRbeta CDR3 region. T cell fraction was estimated by normalizing TCRbeta template counts to usable DNA, with usable DNA measured through amplification of reference genes found in all nucleated cells. Repertoire TCRs were annotated as SARS-CoV-2-specific by exact matching of V gene, CDR3 amino acid sequence and J gene to a known reactive TCR set. MIRA supplied the reference SARS-CoV-2 TCR set, which was filtered for enrichment in COVID-19-positive ImmuneCODE repertoires so that public or cross-reactive TCRs were removed. Using the MIRA antigens, annotated TCRs were further analysed by specific ORF or by position within an ORF. Breadth was defined as annotated unique rearrangements over total unique productive rearrangements; depth was the summed frequency of those rearrangements. Two-sided Wilcoxon rank-sum tests were applied when comparing TCR breadth between groups. TCRdb re-hosts the immuneACCESS table, in-frame sequences only. Its copies lack some clones; in the studies checked, an unresolved V gene accounts for under half of them, and the cause for the rest is not known. The V and J calls and clone size were taken over from that table, and D and trimming were inferred from the DNA. For this sample there are 500,000 or so clones; roughly 89% appear just once. The ten largest clones represent approximately 2.5% of the sample.

V drops 5 bases and J drops 2 bases, leaving 9 bases in between. From its cysteine to its phenylalanine, the CDR3 spans 13 amino acids. Kept here is only the CDR3 DNA, which spans 39 bases and is read in frame from base 1. From a lookup of the germline V gene, CDR1 and CDR2 are MDHEN and SYDVKM. This clone was found once. The clone's antigen remains unknown. Per-nucleotide qualities are absent, and no much larger clonotype sits a single base away. The full study reports these points: After vaccination, substantial breadth of spike-specific CD8+ and CD4+ T cell responses was reported. Compared with placebo recipients, Ad26.COV2.S recipients showed higher spike-specific TCR breadth (P = 0.0014). Vaccine and placebo recipients had comparable non-spike TCR breadth, which fits with the vaccine containing only spike. The authors noted that total T cell responses may have been underestimated by the TCR breadth and depth analyses. Comparing responses between vaccine doses or regimens was not something the study was powered to do.

Sample treatment or condition, as interpreted from the label and publication: some 20 received Ad26.COV2.S at low or high dose, single or two shots; about 5 received placebo; per-sample allocation not given. Repertoires of vaccine and placebo recipients were sequenced from samples collected on day 63 after the first injection. Between 29 July and 7 August 2020, Cohort 1b enrolled approximately 26 adults aged 18-55 years at one site in Boston, USA. Ad26.COV2.S was a replication-incompetent adenovirus type 26 vector that expressed a prefusion-stabilized SARS-CoV-2 spike protein derived from the original Wuhan strain.

Rearrangement joined TRBV28 to TRBJ2-5; the D gene is perhaps TRBD2, from 5 matching bases. This TCR came from a person between 18 and 65 years old who received the Ad26.COV2.S COVID-19 vaccine or a placebo. The sample here was peripheral blood, taken in a trial of Ad26.COV2.S vaccine versus placebo. The sequence in DNA is TGTGCCAGCAGTCTCGGACTTCAAGAGACCCAGTACTTC. Its translation is CASSLGLQETQYF.